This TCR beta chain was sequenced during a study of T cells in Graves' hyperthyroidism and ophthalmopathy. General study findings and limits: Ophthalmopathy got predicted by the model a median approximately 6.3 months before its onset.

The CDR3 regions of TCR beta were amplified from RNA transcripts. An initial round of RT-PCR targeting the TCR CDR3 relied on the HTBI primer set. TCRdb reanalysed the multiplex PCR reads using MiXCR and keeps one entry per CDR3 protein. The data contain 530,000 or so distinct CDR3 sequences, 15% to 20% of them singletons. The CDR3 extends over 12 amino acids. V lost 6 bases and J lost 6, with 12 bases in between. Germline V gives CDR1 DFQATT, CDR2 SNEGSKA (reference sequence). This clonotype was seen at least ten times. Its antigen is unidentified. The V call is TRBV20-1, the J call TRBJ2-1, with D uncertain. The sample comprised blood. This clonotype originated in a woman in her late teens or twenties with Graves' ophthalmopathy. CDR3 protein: CSATYSTNEQFF. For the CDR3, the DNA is TGCAGTGCGACCTACTCGACCAATGAGCAGTTCTTC.